What follows are 25 T cell receptor beta chains derived from one specimen sequenced in a study of T-cell reconstitution after alpha-beta-depleted transplantation in children (dated by TCRdb to the mid-2010s). Library preparation used PCR. Sequencing used an Illumina HiSeq 2500. To normalize quantification of the TCRbeta repertoire, the TCR libraries were built with molecular barcoding that relied on unique molecular identifiers. Through fastp at Q25 and MiXCR, TCRdb rebuilt clones from the public reads, retaining in-frame beta chains. Rows are unified per CDR3 protein, each entry keeping the most common DNA and genes. This sample has over 550,000 distinct CDR3 sequences in its table, and over 9.5% of those were observed once. In total, the top ten clones hold less than 5% of the sample. The material was PBMCs from the stem cell graft donor, obtained from the stem cell graft. The source is a human donor who donated a stem cell graft to a child with acute myeloid leukemia.

This clonotype was counted at least ten times. J is TRBJ1-5 and V is TRBV6-5; no clear D. In germline, CDR1 is MNHEY, CDR2 SVGAGI. Deletions cut 6 bases from V and 4 bases from J, with 16 bases between. The CDR3 is 15 amino acids. The DNA of the CDR3 is TGTGCCAGCAGAGTTACTCCGGCGGGGAATCAGCCCCAGCATTTT. This encodes CASRVTPAGNQPQHF.

This clonotype showed up many times. The chain carries TRBV5-6 and TRBJ2-1; 8 nucleotides line up with TRBD2. V shed 4 bases and J 4 bases; nucleotides not matched to a gene: 10. CDR1 SGHDT and CDR2 YYEEEE come from the germline V gene. The CDR3 loop spans 16 amino acids. In DNA, the CDR3 is TGTGCCAGCAGCCTTCCGGGTGCGGGAGGTTACAATGAGCAGTTCTTC. Its translation: CASSLPGAGGYNEQFF.

This chain uses TRBV7-2 with TRBJ2-5, with unresolved D. CDR1 is SGHTA, CDR2 FQGNSA, per germline. The CDR3 loop spans 16 amino acids. Trimming pared 1 base from V and 5 bases from J, leaving 17 bases between. The CDR3: CASSLVGSYPGETQYF. CDR3 DNA sequence: TGTGCCAGCAGCTTAGTGGGGTCATATCCCGGTGAGACCCAGTACTTC.

The gene calls are TRBV7-2 and TRBJ2-7; TRBD1 is a possible D gene (6 bases). The CDR3 length is 16 residues. The V gene lost 5 bases and the J gene lost 2 bases, with 19 bases spanning the gap. Germline CDR1 SGHTA, CDR2 FQGNSA. The CDR3 bases are TGTGCCAGCAGCCCCGGGCAGGGGAGACCCGCCTACGAGCAGTACTTC. The encoded protein is CASSPGQGRPAYEQYF.

The rearrangement links TRBV5-1 to TRBJ2-7, with a tentative D call TRBD1 (5 bases). Trimming cost V 0 bases and J 0 bases, with 13 bases left between them. CDR3 length equals 16 residues. Germline assignment: CDR1 SGHRS and CDR2 YFSETQ. CDR3 sequence (DNA): TGCGCCAGCAGCTTGGCAGGGCTGGGAATCTCCTACGAGCAGTACTTC. Translating it yields CASSLAGLGISYEQYF. The whole variable domain, filled in from reference TRBV5-1 and TRBJ2-7, reads KAGVTQTPRYLIKTRGQQVTLSCSPISGHRSVSWYQQTPGQGLQFLFEYFSETQRNKGNFPGRFSGRQFSNSRSEMNVSTLELGDSALYLCASSLAGLGISYEQYFGPGTRLTVT.

This clonotype was observed at least ten times. J is TRBJ2-1 and V is TRBV12-3 or TRBV12-4; D is perhaps TRBD1 or TRBD2 (5 bases each). This CDR3 contains 16 residues. Trimming left V 5 bases short and J 0 bases short, with 14 bases between. CDR3 in DNA: TGTGCCAGCAGTCACACCGGGACCACCTCCTACAATGAGCAGTTCTTC. Translating it yields CASSHTGTTSYNEQFF.

This clonotype was counted only a few times. The chain links TRBV29-1 to TRBJ2-1; D gene uncertain. Germline-derived CDR1 and CDR2 are SQVTM and ANQGSEA. CDR3 length: 12 residues. V dropped 4 bases and J dropped 10 bases, with 14 bases sitting between them. The CDR3 nucleotides read TGCAGCGTTGTACGAGACCTCGACGAGCAGTTCTTC. Translated, it gives CSVVRDLDEQFF.

The table lists this clonotype with many counts. This chain joins TRBV14 and TRBJ2-7; D ambiguous. This CDR3 comprises 11 residues. V was trimmed by 2 bases and J by 2 bases, leaving 1 base between them. CDR1 SGHDN and CDR2 FVKESK come from the germline V gene. The CDR3 nucleotides read TGTGCCAGCAGCCAAACCTACGAGCAGTACTTC. Translated: CASSQTYEQYF.

In the case of this clonotype: The missing conserved phenylalanine or tryptophan at the end of this CDR3 makes a read error likely. The chain recombines TRBV5-1 with TRBJ1-1; 9 nucleotides match TRBD1. Germline V lookup: CDR1 SGHRS, CDR2 YFSETQ. The CDR3 is 15 residues long. V lost 1 base and J lost 7; bases outside the gene matches: 8. The CDR3, as DNA: TGCGCCAGCAGCTTGCGGGGACAGGGAGTGGGTGAAGCTTTCGTT. Its translation: CASSLRGQGVGEAFV.

There are many counts of this clonotype. The chain couples TRBV7-2 to TRBJ2-1; D ambiguous. V dropped 2 bases and J dropped 7 bases, with 12 bases sitting between them. This CDR3 has 14 amino acids. The germline V gene has CDR1 SGHTA and CDR2 FQGNSA. CDR3 protein: CASSLILGYNEQFF. The CDR3 coding sequence is TGTGCCAGCAGCTTAATATTAGGGTATAATGAGCAGTTCTTC.

There are many counts of this clonotype. V usage is TRBV20-1 and J usage is TRBJ2-5; weak D call: TRBD1 (5 bases). The CDR3 has 13 amino acids. Trimming pared 6 bases from V and 2 bases from J, leaving 13 bases between. Germline V CDR1 and CDR2: DFQATT, SNEGSKA (reference sequence). The DNA of the CDR3 is TGCAGTGCAGCCTCTGCAGGGCAAGAGACCCAGTACTTC. Translated, it gives CSAASAGQETQYF.

V and J are TRBV27 and TRBJ1-2; D is uncertain. The V end was cut by 2 bases, the J end by 6 bases, with 19 bases between. This CDR3 comprises 16 residues. Germline values: CDR1 MNHEY, CDR2 SMNVEV (reference sequence). The CDR3 reads CASSLAFGVANDGYTF. The CDR3, as DNA: TGTGCCAGCAGTTTAGCGTTTGGGGTAGCAAACGATGGCTACACCTTC.

This chain joins TRBV19 and TRBJ2-3; D possibly corresponds to TRBD1 (6 bases). The V end lost 9 bases, the J end lost 1 base, and 17 bases lay between the germline ends. The V gene's germline CDR1 is LNHDA and CDR2 SQIVND (reference sequence). CDR3 size: 15 residues. The CDR3 protein is CASTPQGIGTDTQYF. CDR3 DNA sequence: TGTGCCAGCACCCCACAGGGTATAGGCACAGATACGCAGTATTTT.

This sequence joins TRBV12-3 or TRBV12-4 and TRBJ1-5; TRBD1 aligns across 8 bases. CDR3 length: 13 amino acids. The junction had 3 bases not matched to a gene; V was cut back by 8 bases and J by 3 bases. CDR3 protein: CASGGQDNQPQHF. The CDR3 DNA sequence: TGTGCCAGCGGGGGACAGGACAATCAGCCCCAGCATTTT.

In its sample, this clonotype was seen a few times. V and J are TRBV5-1 and TRBJ2-7, with D possibly being TRBD1 or TRBD2 (6 bases each). Trimming took 4 bases from V and 1 from J, leaving 18 bases between them. The CDR3 has 16 amino acids. The germline CDR1 and CDR2 sequences are SGHRS and YFSETQ. The CDR3 loop reads CASSVDWGAFSYEQYF. The CDR3 nucleotides are TGCGCCAGCAGCGTGGACTGGGGGGCCTTTTCCTACGAGCAGTACTTC. The variable domain in full, with the rest retrieved from reference TRBV5-1 and TRBJ2-7, is KAGVTQTPRYLIKTRGQQVTLSCSPISGHRSVSWYQQTPGQGLQFLFEYFSETQRNKGNFPGRFSGRQFSNSRSEMNVSTLELGDSALYLCASSVDWGAFSYEQYFGPGTRLTVT.

The gene calls are TRBV2 and TRBJ2-7, with D maybe TRBD1 (6 bases). Per germline, CDR1 SNHLY and CDR2 FYNNEI. The CDR3 runs to 13 residues. The ends were cut back, 6 bases at V and 5 bases at J, with 14 bases in the middle. CDR3 in DNA: TGTGCCAGCAGAGGGGGTGGTGGTAACGAGCAGTACTTC. This translates into CASRGGGGNEQYF.

This clonotype was seen more than once but under ten times. The J gene is TRBJ2-1, the V gene TRBV4-3, with 9 bases lining up with TRBD1. After removal of 4 bases from V and 8 bases from J, the junction contained 9 bases not matched to a gene. The CDR3 is made up of 15 amino acids. Germline CDR1 and CDR2: LGHNA and YSLEER. CDR3 DNA sequence: TGCGCCAGCAGCCCCGGGACAGGGAGCCTGTATGAGCAGTTCTTC. It translates to CASSPGTGSLYEQFF.

The chain uses TRBV28 and TRBJ2-1; 8 positions agree with TRBD2. V shed 3 bases and J 8 bases; nucleotides not matched to a gene: 18. Germline loops: CDR1 MDHEN, CDR2 SYDVKM. The CDR3 covers 18 residues. This CDR3 reads CASSFVLGLGTSDDEQFF. The CDR3 DNA reads as TGTGCCAGCAGTTTTGTTTTGGGACTCGGGACTAGTGACGATGAGCAGTTCTTC.

This clonotype came up many times. Here the CDR3 reads CASSQTSGGNNEQFF. The CDR3 DNA reads as TGCGCCAGCAGCCAAACTAGCGGGGGGAACAATGAGCAGTTCTTC. The chain combines TRBV5-1 with TRBJ2-1; 12 bases match TRBD2. Trimming at V came to 4 bases and at J to 5 bases, leaving 4 bases not matched to a gene. Germline V gene sequence: CDR1 SGHRS, CDR2 YFSETQ. This CDR3 region has 15 residues.

The chain links TRBV7-2 to TRBJ2-5; D possibly corresponds to TRBD2 (5 bases). Germline V gene sequence: CDR1 SGHTA, CDR2 FQGNSA. Between the trimmed V and J ends, which lost 7 bases and 9 bases, there was a span of 18 bases. This CDR3 spans 13 amino acids. This CDR3 reads CASMPGSGKSQYF. CDR3 coding DNA: TGTGCCAGCATGCCGGGATCAGGCAAGTCCCAGTACTTC.

This clonotype was detected a few times. This chain joins TRBV20-1 and TRBJ1-2; possible D gene TRBD1, 5 bases. Trimming left V 8 bases short and J 3 bases short, with 16 bases between. Germline V gene lookup returns CDR1 DFQATT and CDR2 SNEGSKA (reference sequence). This CDR3 is 13 amino acids long. The chain's CDR3 is CSPGPGEYYGYTF. In DNA, the CDR3 is TGCAGTCCAGGACCGGGGGAGTACTATGGCTACACCTTC.

CDR3: CASGKPGQGYYGYTF. The CDR3 DNA reads TGTGCCAGCGGTAAACCGGGACAGGGATACTATGGCTACACCTTC. This chain uses TRBV21-1 with TRBJ1-2; the table gives TRBD1 as D, unverified against the DNA. TRBV21-1 is given as a pseudogene. This CDR3 has 15 residues.

This clonotype was picked up many times. This chain connects TRBV20-1 to TRBJ2-7; 9 bases agree with TRBD2. CDR3 length equals 15 residues. The germline V gene encodes CDR1 DFQATT and CDR2 SNEGSKA (reference sequence). V dropped 7 bases and J dropped 0; count of bases not matched to a gene: 10. CDR3 bases: TGCAGTGTTGGACTAGCGTATGGGAGCTCCTACGAGCAGTACTTC. Its protein is CSVGLAYGSSYEQYF.

The chain uses TRBV5-1 and TRBJ2-7; a possible D gene is TRBD1 (6 bases). The CDR3 extends over 14 amino acids. Germline V gives CDR1 SGHRS, CDR2 YFSETQ. V lost 4 bases to trimming and J lost 3 bases, with 14 bases between them. For the CDR3, the DNA is TGCGCCAGCAGCATGGGGACACTTGGCTACGAGCAGTACTTC. Amino acids: CASSMGTLGYEQYF. The full variable domain, with the rest looked up from reference TRBV5-1 and TRBJ2-7, is KAGVTQTPRYLIKTRGQQVTLSCSPISGHRSVSWYQQTPGQGLQFLFEYFSETQRNKGNFPGRFSGRQFSNSRSEMNVSTLELGDSALYLCASSMGTLGYEQYFGPGTRLTVT.

The chain uses TRBV11-1 and TRBJ2-4; the D is unclear. In germline, CDR1 is SGHAT, CDR2 FQDESV (reference sequence). The CDR3 contains 16 residues. V gave up 0 bases and J gave up 0 bases, with 9 bases separating them. This chain's CDR3 is CASSLAVDLAKNIQYF. CDR3 nucleotide sequence: TGTGCCAGCAGCTTAGCGGTTGATCTAGCCAAAAACATTCAGTACTTC. The variable domain in full, completed from reference TRBV11-1 and TRBJ2-4, reads EAEVAQSPRYKITEKSQAVAFWCDPISGHATLYWYRQILGQGPELLVQFQDESVVDDSQLPKDRFSAERLKGVDSTLKIQPAELGDSAMYLCASSLAVDLAKNIQYFGAGTRLSVL.